One sample yielded the 21 T cell receptor beta chains listed below, sequenced in a study of shared clonotypes between healthy human individuals. Sequencing was performed with immunoSEQ multiplex PCR; in TCRdb, only in-frame clones are kept and a portion is missing. Among about 490,000 clones listed, 70% to 80% were seen once. The specimen was PBMCs. These receptors originate from a woman aged 40 to 55 in good health. Some clones in this sample may be carry-over from other donors' samples.

V gene TRBV7-6 combines with J gene TRBJ1-1; no definite D call. V was clipped by 0 bases and J by 4 bases, with 12 bases between them. CDR3 length: 15 residues. Germline V gene lookup returns CDR1 SGHVS and CDR2 FNYEAQ. CDR3 residues: CASSLAVNGCTEAFF. CDR3 DNA sequence: TGTGCCAGCAGCTTAGCGGTCAACGGATGCACTGAAGCTTTCTTT.

The rearrangement uses TRBV10-1 and TRBJ2-7, with TRBD2 matching over 12 bases. This CDR3 has 16 amino acids. Germline lookup yields CDR1 WNHNN and CDR2 SYGVQD (reference sequence). The ends lost 3 bases at V and 2 bases at J; junction bases unmatched: 5. CDR3 coding DNA: TGCGCCAGCAGTGATTACCGACTAGCGGGAGCCTACGAGCAGTACTTC. Translation gives CASSDYRLAGAYEQYF.

The genes are TRBV25-1 and TRBJ2-7; 12 bases map to TRBD2. CDR3 length: 15 amino acids. Losses at the gene ends were 7 bases for V and 4 bases for J; bases not matched to a gene: 8. Germline CDR1 is MGHDK and CDR2 is SYGVNS. The CDR3 sequence: CASNRLAGDRYEQYF. CDR3 DNA sequence: TGTGCCAGCAATCGACTAGCGGGAGACCGTTACGAGCAGTACTTC.

CDR3 in amino acids: CASSGTKETQYF. DNA for the CDR3: TGTGCCAGCAGTGGGACAAAAGAGACCCAGTACTTC. This rearrangement joins TRBV6-5 to TRBJ2-5; the D gene is possibly TRBD1 (6 bases). V was clipped by 5 bases and J by 3 bases, with 7 bases between them. This CDR3 contains 12 residues. Germline CDR1 is MNHEY and CDR2 is SVGAGI.

The chain employs TRBV5-1 and TRBJ2-3, with 7 nucleotides matching TRBD2. Per the germline V gene, CDR1 is SGHRS and CDR2 is YFSETQ. J lost 2 bases, V lost 2 bases, and 11 bases had no gene match. The length of the CDR3 is 17 residues. CDR3 region: CASSLVTSSLNTDTQYF. The CDR3 bases are TGCGCCAGCAGCTTAGTGACTAGCTCCCTTAACACAGATACGCAGTATTTT. The entire variable domain, with the rest obtained from reference TRBV5-1 and TRBJ2-3, is as follows: KAGVTQTPRYLIKTRGQQVTLSCSPISGHRSVSWYQQTPGQGLQFLFEYFSETQRNKGNFPGRFSGRQFSNSRSEMNVSTLELGDSALYLCASSLVTSSLNTDTQYFGPGTRLTVL.

The chain has TRBV11-2 and TRBJ2-3, with 7 bases identical to TRBD2. From germline, CDR1 is SGHAT and CDR2 FQNNGV. Losses at the gene ends were 2 bases for V and 6 bases for J; bases not matched to a gene: 5. The CDR3 spans 14 residues. CDR3 in amino acids: CASSLSGGGDTQYF. The CDR3, as DNA: TGTGCCAGCAGCTTATCGGGAGGTGGGGATACGCAGTATTTT.

The rearrangement joins TRBV6-5 to TRBJ2-5; TRBD2 matches at 9 bases. V shed 5 bases and J 5 bases; nucleotides not matched to a gene: 3. The CDR3 sequence is 13 residues long. CDR1 MNHEY and CDR2 SVGAGI come from the germline V gene. The CDR3 bases are TGTGCCAGCAGTGGGCGGGAGGGGGAGACCCAGTACTTC. Translation: CASSGREGETQYF.

The chain joins TRBV7-2 to TRBJ2-1; D is unresolved. Trimming removed 4 bases at V and 7 bases at J, with 14 bases between. The CDR3 has 14 residues. Germline V lookup: CDR1 SGHTA, CDR2 FQGNSA. The CDR3 spells CASSYTKTRNEQFF. The CDR3 DNA reads as TGTGCCAGCAGCTACACAAAAACGCGGAATGAGCAGTTCTTC.

The chain joins TRBV11-1 to TRBJ1-5; TRBD1 aligns across 7 bases. Trimming removed 3 bases from V and 3 bases from J; junction bases left unmatched: 2. This CDR3 is built from 14 residues. Looked up from germline, CDR1 is SGHAT and CDR2 is FQDESV (reference sequence). DNA of the CDR3: TGTGCCAGCAGCTTGACAGGGACCAATCAGCCCCAGCATTTT. It specifies CASSLTGTNQPQHF.

The chain links TRBV18 to TRBJ1-2; 7 positions agree with TRBD1. The CDR3 covers 14 residues. Germline CDR1 reads KGHSH; CDR2 reads LQKENI. V lost 0 bases and J lost 4; bases outside the gene matches: 2. This CDR3 is CASSPPGQIYGYTF. As DNA, the CDR3 is TGTGCCAGCTCACCACCGGGACAGATCTATGGCTACACCTTC.

The chain has TRBV9 and TRBJ2-7; 9 bases are shared with TRBD2. The V segment lost 3 bases and the J segment 5 bases; nucleotides outside the gene matches: 15. Looked up from germline, CDR1 is SGDLS and CDR2 is YYNGEE. This CDR3 comprises 17 residues. This CDR3 reads CASSEGPGREGLDEQYF. The CDR3 nucleotides are TGTGCCAGCAGCGAAGGGCCCGGGCGGGAGGGCCTCGACGAGCAGTACTTC.

The chain joins TRBV28 to TRBJ1-5; TRBD1 matches 7 bases. The length of the CDR3 is 18 residues. CDR1 and CDR2 from the germline V gene are MDHEN and SYDVKM. Germline trimming cut 1 base from V and 9 bases from J; bases unmatched to any gene: 18. The CDR3 region has the DNA TGTGCCAGCAGTTTATATGGCTTTGGGGGGACAGCCCTAAGGCCCCAGCATTTT. It is translated as CASSLYGFGGTALRPQHF. The whole variable domain, filled in from reference TRBV28 and TRBJ1-5, reads DVKVTQSSRYLVKRTGEKVFLECVQDMDHENMFWYRQDPGLGLRLIYFSYDVKMKEKGDIPEGYSVSREKKERFSLILESASTNQTSMYLCASSLYGFGGTALRPQHFGDGTRLSIL.

The rearrangement links TRBV5-6 to TRBJ2-2, with 14 bases aligning to TRBD2. V shed 0 bases, J shed 7 bases, and the junction held 2 bases outside the gene matches. The CDR3 spans 16 residues. Germline V lookup: CDR1 SGHDT, CDR2 YYEEEE. CDR3 DNA: TGTGCCAGCAGCTTGGGACTAGCGGGAGGGATCGGGGAGCTGTTTTTT. It encodes CASSLGLAGGIGELFF. Together with reference TRBV5-6 and TRBJ2-2, the CDR3 gives the full variable domain: DAGVTQSPTHLIKTRGQQVTLRCSPKSGHDTVSWYQQALGQGPQFIFQYYEEEERQRGNFPDRFSGHQFPNYSSELNVNALLLGDSALYLCASSLGLAGGIGELFFGEGSRLTVL.

The chain couples TRBV11-2 to TRBJ2-2, with D perhaps TRBD1 (6 bases). Between the trimmed V and J ends, which lost 5 bases and 1 base, there was a span of 11 bases. Germline V gene sequence: CDR1 SGHAT, CDR2 FQNNGV. CDR3 length equals 15 residues. The CDR3 coding sequence is TGTGCCAGCAGCCCCCAGGGGCTGAACACCGGGGAGCTGTTTTTT. Protein: CASSPQGLNTGELFF.

V usage is TRBV6-5 and J usage is TRBJ2-7; 11 bases map to TRBD2. V dropped 8 bases and J dropped 1; count of bases not matched to a gene: 7. The CDR3 has 15 residues. Germline lookup yields CDR1 MNHEY and CDR2 SVGAGI. In DNA, the CDR3 is TGTGCCAGCGAAGGAACTAGCGGGAGTTCCTACGAGCAGTACTTC. Residues: CASEGTSGSSYEQYF.

The J gene is TRBJ2-1, the V gene TRBV7-3, with 8 bases aligning to TRBD2. There are 16 residues in the CDR3. CDR1 and CDR2 (germline): SGHTA, FQGTGA. Trimming at V came to 0 bases and at J to 7 bases, leaving 8 bases not matched to a gene. CDR3 DNA sequence: TGTGCCAGCAGCTTAACCAGCGGGAGTCAAGGGAATGAGCAGTTCTTC. It codes for CASSLTSGSQGNEQFF.

As for this clone: A single base is all that separates this from a far larger clone, so a read error is likely. Other DNA sequences from this sample encode an identical CDR3 as well. The rearrangement links TRBV9 to TRBJ2-3, with no clear D. This CDR3 is 15 amino acids long. Germline V gene sequence: CDR1 SGDLS, CDR2 YYNGEE. V lost 4 bases and J lost 1, with 13 bases in between. CDR3 nucleotides: TGTGCCAGCAGCCTACTGCTGGCGGGCACAGATACGCAGTATTTT. Its protein product is CASSLLLAGTDTQYF.

V is TRBV14 and J is TRBJ1-1, with 11 positions matching TRBD1. V was pared by 3 bases and J by 10 bases, with 10 bases of the junction left unmatched. Germline values: CDR1 SGHDN, CDR2 FVKESK. The CDR3 is made up of 15 amino acids. Here the CDR3 reads CASSHRFGTGGPAFF. The CDR3 DNA follows: TGTGCCAGCAGCCACCGATTCGGGACAGGGGGTCCAGCTTTCTTT.

The chain recombines TRBV10-1 with TRBJ2-3; D remains unclear. V was pared by 0 bases and J by 0 bases, with 10 bases between. CDR3 size: 16 residues. Germline loops: CDR1 WNHNN, CDR2 SYGVQD (reference sequence). The chain's CDR3 is CASSESMVPSTDTQYF. The DNA for the CDR3 is TGCGCCAGCAGTGAGTCGATGGTCCCTAGCACAGATACGCAGTATTTT.

The V and J genes are TRBV28 and TRBJ1-4; D remains unclear. The CDR3 runs 16 residues. V lost 8 bases and J lost 5, with 21 bases in between. CDR1 and CDR2 (germline): MDHEN, SYDVKM. The CDR3 reads CASGGSRAGENEKLFF. In nucleotides, the CDR3 is TGTGCCAGCGGTGGTAGTCGGGCCGGGGAAAATGAAAAACTGTTTTTT. Based on the CDR3 plus reference TRBV28 and TRBJ1-4, the full variable domain is DVKVTQSSRYLVKRTGEKVFLECVQDMDHENMFWYRQDPGLGLRLIYFSYDVKMKEKGDIPEGYSVSREKKERFSLILESASTNQTSMYLCASGGSRAGENEKLFFGSGTQLSVL.

The V call is TRBV4-3, the J call TRBJ2-7; TRBD2 aligns across 8 bases. The V gene end was trimmed by 0 bases and the J gene end by 3 bases; junction bases not matched to a gene: 4. Germline CDR1 reads LGHNA; CDR2 reads YSLEER. The CDR3 is 15 residues long. The CDR3 nucleotides are TGCGCCAGCAGCCAAGAGGAGACTAGCGTCTACGAGCAGTACTTC. It specifies CASSQEETSVYEQYF.